These 25 T cell receptor beta chains originate from one sample sequenced in a study of blood T cells in healthy people across ages. The authors ran a second PCR of about 6 to 11 cycles using a sample-barcoded 5' primer and a J-beta primer mix. TCRdb ran MiXCR on the 5' RACE reads and lists one entry per CDR3 protein. The repertoire consists of more than 550,000 distinct CDR3 sequences, with around a fifth occurring once and the leading ten covering around 21%. The sequencing input was blood. These receptors all come from a man aged 65 to 85 in good health.

This clonotype was found many times. The chain links TRBV5-1 to TRBJ2-1; D is uncertain. There are 13 residues in the CDR3. Per the germline V gene, CDR1 is SGHRS and CDR2 is YFSETQ. Trimming took off 5 bases at V and 5 bases at J, with 11 bases between the two ends. Here the CDR3 reads CASRPNSDNEQFF. The DNA for the CDR3 is TGCGCCAGCAGGCCTAACTCGGACAATGAGCAGTTCTTC.

The rearrangement joins TRBV20-1 to TRBJ1-2, with a tentative D call TRBD1 (5 bases). Germline values: CDR1 DFQATT, CDR2 SNEGSKA (reference sequence). The CDR3 is 14 residues long. Trimming cost V 5 bases and J 0 bases, with 13 bases left between them. Here the CDR3 reads CSAPLTGSNYGYTF. DNA of the CDR3: TGCAGTGCTCCACTCACAGGTTCTAACTATGGCTACACCTTC.

The V call is TRBV5-1, the J call TRBJ2-4; TRBD2 might be the D (6 bases). Germline V gives CDR1 SGHRS, CDR2 YFSETQ. The CDR3 runs 17 residues. Trimming removed 1 base from V and 3 bases from J, with 17 bases in between. For the CDR3, the DNA is TGCGCCAGCAGCTTGTGGGCAGGGACTTTGGGCAAAAACATTCAGTACTTC. It translates to CASSLWAGTLGKNIQYF. Filled out from reference TRBV5-1 and TRBJ2-4, the complete variable domain reads KAGVTQTPRYLIKTRGQQVTLSCSPISGHRSVSWYQQTPGQGLQFLFEYFSETQRNKGNFPGRFSGRQFSNSRSEMNVSTLELGDSALYLCASSLWAGTLGKNIQYFGAGTRLSVL.

The sample holds a few counts of this clonotype. The chain links TRBV27 to TRBJ1-2; D unresolved. V gave up 4 bases and J gave up 12 bases, with 18 bases separating them. This CDR3 is 13 amino acids long. Per germline, CDR1 MNHEY and CDR2 SMNVEV (reference sequence). Here the CDR3 DNA reads TGTGCCAGCAGTTGGTCGGGCTTGGAGGGCCACACCTTC. Translating gives CASSWSGLEGHTF.

The chain links TRBV29-1 to TRBJ1-1; tentative D call: TRBD1 (5 bases). Germline CDR1 is SQVTM and CDR2 is ANQGSEA. Trimming took off 0 bases at V and 0 bases at J, with 23 bases between the two ends. The CDR3 runs to 19 residues. CDR3 nucleotides: TGCAGCGTTGAAGATTCGACAGAGACTCAGTACTCAATGAACACTGAAGCTTTCTTT. Translating it yields CSVEDSTETQYSMNTEAFF. Using reference TRBV29-1 and TRBJ1-1 for the parts outside the CDR3, the full variable domain is SAVISQKPSRDICQRGTSLTIQCQVDSQVTMMFWYRQQPGQSLTLIATANQGSEATYESGFVIDKFPISRPNLTFSTLTVSNMSPEDSSIYLCSVEDSTETQYSMNTEAFFGQGTRLTVV.

The chain has TRBV20-1 and TRBJ2-5, with D unresolved. The J call may be in error: the DNA end matches TRBJ2-7 better. Germline V gives CDR1 DFQATT, CDR2 SNEGSKA (reference sequence). This CDR3 has 12 amino acids. The CDR3 region is CSPKGNSYEQYF. In nucleotides, the CDR3 is TGCAGTCCGAAGGGCAACTCCTACGAGCAGTACTTC.

V usage is TRBV5-1 and J usage is TRBJ1-2, with a possible D match to TRBD1 (5 bases). This CDR3 has 14 amino acids. Germline V lookup: CDR1 SGHRS, CDR2 YFSETQ. The V gene lost 4 bases and the J gene lost 6 bases, with 16 bases spanning the gap. In DNA, the CDR3 is TGCGCCAGCAGCCACGACAGTAGTCTGCATGGCTACACCTTC. This encodes CASSHDSSLHGYTF.

The chain employs TRBV27 and TRBJ1-1; D is perhaps TRBD1 (5 bases). The CDR3 is 14 residues long. CDR1 is MNHEY and CDR2 is SMNVEV in the germline V gene (reference sequence). Trimming took 8 bases from V and 0 from J, leaving 13 bases between them. In nucleotides, the CDR3 is TGTGCCAGCCTCCTCGGGGCTCTGAACACTGAAGCTTTCTTT. Translated: CASLLGALNTEAFF.

This clonotype was recorded a few times. The chain is built from TRBV6-5 and TRBJ2-3; D is undetermined. The length of the CDR3 is 16 residues. In germline, CDR1 is MNHEY, CDR2 SVGAGI. Trimming took 4 bases from V and 2 from J, leaving 16 bases between them. CDR3 region: CASSSQSSGYTDTQYF. The CDR3 DNA reads as TGTGCCAGCAGTTCCCAATCTAGTGGCTACACAGATACGCAGTATTTT.

About this clonotype itself: This CDR3 fails to terminate in the conserved phenylalanine or tryptophan, so it likely reflects a read error. The DNA is left out, because the CDR3 cannot be placed on it with certainty; the CDR3 is given as TCRdb lists it. J is TRBJ1-5 and V is TRBV7-8; the listed D gene, TRBD1, was not tested against the DNA. CDR1 is SGHVS and CDR2 is FQNEAQ in the germline V gene. The CDR3 spans 11 amino acids, including both terminal residues. This chain's CDR3 is CASSFRTGIRG.

Note on this clonotype: Germline is not matched at one junction end, which may reflect a read error. The gene calls are TRBV20-1 and TRBJ2-7, with D perhaps given as TRBD1 or TRBD2 (5 bases each). CDR1 DFQATT and CDR2 SNEGSKA come from the germline V gene (reference sequence). This CDR3 is built from 15 residues. This CDR3 is CSTRSDSGLSYEQYF. The CDR3 DNA reads as TGCAGTACTAGATCAGACAGCGGCCTTTCCTACGAGCAGTACTTC.

This clonotype was detected a few times. This rearrangement joins TRBV11-2 to TRBJ2-5; 10 bases agree with TRBD2. Per the germline V gene, CDR1 is SGHAT and CDR2 is FQNNGV. V lost 1 base to trimming and J lost 1 base; unmatched junction nucleotides: 3. The CDR3 runs 16 residues. In nucleotides, the CDR3 is TGTGCCAGCAGCTTAGCAATAGCGGGAGGCCAAGAGACCCAGTACTTC. Protein sequence: CASSLAIAGGQETQYF. Combining the CDR3 with reference TRBV11-2 and TRBJ2-5 gives the whole variable domain EAGVAQSPRYKIIEKRQSVAFWCNPISGHATLYWYQQILGQGPKLLIQFQNNGVVDDSQLPKDRFSAERLKGVDSTLKIQPAKLEDSAVYLCASSLAIAGGQETQYFGPGTRLLVL.

This clonotype was seen a handful of times. One end of the junction fails to match germline, which may point to a read error. The chain has TRBV7-9 and TRBJ1-1; D not certain. CDR1 and CDR2 from the germline V gene are SEHNR and FQNEAQ (reference sequence). This CDR3 is built from 13 residues. The CDR3 nucleotides are TGTGCCAGCAGCTTAAATCAGAACACTGAAGCTCTCTTT. Translated: CASSLNQNTEALF.

The chain uses TRBV5-4 and TRBJ2-5; TRBD1 matches 7 bases. The CDR3 is 14 amino acids. The V gene end was trimmed by 4 bases and the J gene end by 0 bases; junction bases not matched to a gene: 3. The germline CDR1 and CDR2 sequences are SGHNT and YYREEE (reference sequence). The CDR3 sequence is CASSPGQDQETQYF. CDR3 sequence (DNA): TGTGCCAGCAGCCCAGGACAGGACCAAGAGACCCAGTACTTC.

A few counts support this clonotype. The chain links TRBV4-1 to TRBJ2-5; no reliable D call. This CDR3 is built from 15 residues. V gave up 0 bases and J gave up 7 bases, with 15 bases separating them. CDR1 MGHRA and CDR2 YSYEKL come from the germline V gene. CDR3 in amino acids: CASSQDLTALGTQYF. Here the CDR3 DNA reads TGCGCCAGCAGCCAAGATCTGACGGCCCTTGGGACCCAGTACTTC.

The chain is built from TRBV3-1 and TRBJ2-5, with 8 positions matching TRBD1. J lost 5 bases, V lost 0 bases, and 11 bases had no gene match. In germline, CDR1 is LGHDT, CDR2 YNNKEL (reference sequence). The CDR3 loop spans 17 amino acids. The CDR3 DNA reads as TGTGCCAGCAGCCAAGATCGGTTCCAGGGGGCGAGGGAGACCCAGTACTTC. This gives the protein CASSQDRFQGARETQYF.

Written as DNA, the CDR3 is TGTGCCAGTACATCTCTAGCGGCCCCTGGGGCCAACGTCCTGACTTTC. It is translated as CASTSLAAPGANVLTF. The rearrangement uses TRBV19 and TRBJ2-6; TRBD2 matches at 7 bases. The CDR3 is made up of 16 amino acids. Germline trimming cut 7 bases from V and 2 bases from J; bases unmatched to any gene: 8. Germline V gene lookup returns CDR1 LNHDA and CDR2 SQIVND (reference sequence).

This clonotype has just a few counts. The CDR3 here is CASSYIGGDTYGYTF. CDR3 DNA sequence: TGTGCCAGCAGTTACATTGGGGGGGACACCTATGGCTACACCTTC. The V and J genes are TRBV6-6 and TRBJ1-2, with TRBD1 as a possible D gene (6 bases). The CDR3 has 15 amino acids. The V end lost 2 bases, the J end lost 4 bases, and 14 bases lay between the germline ends. Germline-derived CDR1 and CDR2 are MNHNY and SVGAGI (reference sequence).

This clonotype has just a few counts. The chain uses TRBV25-1 and TRBJ1-2; D ambiguous. The germline V and J ends were trimmed by 3 bases and 3 bases, with 11 bases remaining between them. In germline, CDR1 is MGHDK, CDR2 SYGVNS. This CDR3 comprises 14 residues. In DNA, the CDR3 is TGTGCCAGCAGTGACCCCGGGTTATACTATGGCTACACCTTC. As protein: CASSDPGLYYGYTF.

The chain recombines TRBV7-2 with TRBJ1-6, with D possibly TRBD1 on 5 matching bases. This CDR3 is built from 15 residues. V was pared by 3 bases and J by 6 bases, with 12 bases between. The V gene's germline CDR1 is SGHTA and CDR2 FQGNSA. In DNA, the CDR3 is TGTGCCAGCAGCTTTACGGGGGGTATTAATTCACCCCTCCACTTT. Its protein product is CASSFTGGINSPLHF.

The rearrangement links TRBV20-1 to TRBJ2-7, with TRBD2 identical over 10 bases. The V and J ends lost 0 bases and 4 bases, in that order; junction bases with no gene match: 9. This CDR3 region has 16 residues. The germline V gene encodes CDR1 DFQATT and CDR2 SNEGSKA (reference sequence). This CDR3 is CSARDSSSGGKYEQYF. Here the CDR3 DNA reads TGCAGTGCTAGAGATTCCTCTAGCGGGGGAAAGTACGAGCAGTACTTC.

This clonotype was picked up a small number of times. CDR3 sequence: CASSLVPEPYNEQFF. DNA for the CDR3: TGCGCCAGCAGCTTGGTACCCGAACCCTACAATGAGCAGTTCTTC. V and J are TRBV5-1 and TRBJ2-1, with D unresolved. The germline CDR1 and CDR2 sequences are SGHRS and YFSETQ. The CDR3 spans 15 residues. V was pared by 0 bases and J by 2 bases, with 9 bases between.

The sample holds many counts of this clonotype. V usage is TRBV27 and J usage is TRBJ2-3; D remains ambiguous. Trimming removed 8 bases from V and 0 bases from J, with 12 bases in between. This CDR3 is 14 amino acids long. Germline CDR1 and CDR2: MNHEY and SMNVEV (reference sequence). CDR3 DNA sequence: TGTGCCAGCCGTAGACAAGGGAGCACAGATACGCAGTATTTT. This sequence encodes CASRRQGSTDTQYF.

The rearrangement joins TRBV29-1 to TRBJ2-1; D is undetermined. Germline V lookup: CDR1 SQVTM, CDR2 ANQGSEA. The length of the CDR3 is 16 residues. The V gene lost 5 bases and the J gene lost 0 bases, with 17 bases spanning the gap. The CDR3 DNA is TGCAGCGTTATTGCGAATAGCCTAAGCTCCTACAATGAGCAGTTCTTC. It specifies CSVIANSLSSYNEQFF.

Remarks on this clonotype: A clone one base away is much larger, so this may be a read error. The chain joins TRBV5-1 to TRBJ2-3; D is unclear. The CDR3 totals 14 residues. Looked up from germline, CDR1 is SGHRS and CDR2 is YFSETQ. The CDR3 DNA reads TGCACCAGCAGCTTGGCAGACAGCACAGATACGCAGTATTTT. This encodes CTSSLADSTDTQYF.